A selection of T cell receptor beta chains follows, all from one sample in a study of CD8 T cells in Susac syndrome. TCRdb itself ran the immunoSEQ multiplex PCR reads through MiXCR, one entry per CDR3 protein. The profile covers roughly 200,000 distinct CDR3 sequences, with 85% to 95% appearing a single time and around 0.11% taken by the ten largest. The sequenced sample consisted of CD4+ T cells from PBMCs. Source of these receptors: a human donor in good health. Each CDR3 is given with its conserved first and last residue. The D gene is left open where the match is weak. Only some rows state a clone size, as once, few, many or a class for expanded clones.

d_call	v_call	clone_size	j_call	cdr3_aa	cdr3_nt
.	TRBV18	.	TRBJ1-1	CASNQKGMNTEAFF	TGTGCCAGCAACCAGAAGGGCATGAACACTGAAGCTTTCTTT
TRBD1	TRBV20-1	.	TRBJ2-5	CSARRDRGQVETQYF	TGCAGTGCTAGGCGGGACAGGGGACAGGTAGAGACCCAGTACTTC
TRBD1	TRBV30	.	TRBJ2-2	CAWGGQGATGELFF	TGTGCCTGGGGGGGACAGGGGGCGACCGGGGAGCTGTTTTTT
TRBD2	TRBV20-1	.	TRBJ2-1	CSARGGTSGRVNEQFF	TGCAGTGCTAGAGGAGGGACTAGCGGGAGGGTCAATGAGCAGTTCTTC
.	TRBV6-2/TRBV6-3	.	TRBJ2-7	CASSYDRRAFSYEQYF	TGTGCCAGCAGTTATGATAGAAGGGCGTTTTCCTACGAGCAGTACTTC
.	TRBV29-1	.	TRBJ2-3	CSVGSGYSTDTQYF	TGCAGCGTCGGTAGCGGATATAGCACAGATACGCAGTATTTT
.	TRBV2	once	TRBJ2-3	CASSLDLHTQYF	TGTGCCAGCAGTCTAGACTTGCATACGCAGTATTTT
.	TRBV2	once	TRBJ2-3	CASSDGGHTQYF	TGTGCCAGCAGTGACGGGGGACATACGCAGTATTTT
.	TRBV5-6	.	TRBJ1-1	CASSLWQNTEAFF	TGTGCCAGCAGCTTGTGGCAGAACACTGAAGCTTTCTTT
TRBD1	TRBV30	.	TRBJ1-1	CAWIRQGNTEAFF	TGTGCCTGGATCAGACAGGGGAACACTGAAGCTTTCTTT
.	TRBV30	.	TRBJ2-3	CAWSDGVTDTQYF	TGTGCCTGGAGTGATGGGGTCACAGATACGCAGTATTTT
TRBD2	TRBV2	.	TRBJ2-5	CASRLAGVGETQYF	TGTGCCAGCAGGTTAGCGGGAGTAGGAGAGACCCAGTACTTC
TRBD1	TRBV7-3	once	TRBJ1-1	CASSSTGGGEAFF	TGTGCCAGCAGCTCTACAGGGGGCGGTGAAGCTTTCTTT
.	TRBV3-1	.	TRBJ1-5	CASSHSTSNQPQHF	TGTGCCAGCAGCCATTCCACGAGCAATCAGCCCCAGCATTTT
TRBD1	TRBV20-1	.	TRBJ2-1	CSARDKDRVYNEQFF	TGCAGTGCTAGAGATAAGGACAGGGTGTACAATGAGCAGTTCTTC
TRBD2	TRBV29-1	.	TRBJ2-7	CSVMVAGGPSYEQYF	TGCAGCGTTATGGTAGCGGGAGGCCCCTCCTACGAGCAGTACTTC
.	TRBV20-1	.	TRBJ1-3	CSARENRLNTIYF	TGCAGTGCTAGAGAGAACAGGTTAAACACCATATATTTT
TRBD1	TRBV9	.	TRBJ1-2	CASSERQGGGYTF	TGTGCCAGCAGCGAACGACAGGGAGGGGGCTACACCTTC
TRBD1	TRBV20-1	once	TRBJ2-7	CSARDRGFEQYF	TGCAGTGCTAGGGACAGGGGCTTCGAGCAGTACTTC
.	TRBV28	few	TRBJ2-1	CASSLDSYNEQFF	TGTGCCAGCAGTTTAGACAGCTACAATGAGCAGTTCTTC
.	TRBV29-1	.	TRBJ2-5	CSVGRGQETQYF	TGCAGCGTTGGTAGGGGGCAAGAGACCCAGTACTTC
.	TRBV6-5	.	TRBJ2-7	CASSYSNLGSYEQYF	TGTGCCAGCAGTTACTCGAATTTAGGTTCCTACGAGCAGTACTTC
.	TRBV27	once	TRBJ2-7	CASSLGQAVTRGYEQYF	TGTGCCAGCAGTTTGGGGCAGGCCGTTACCCGGGGCTACGAGCAGTACTTC
.	TRBV3-1	.	TRBJ2-7	CASSPGLLYEQYF	TGTGCCAGCAGCCCGGGACTCCTCTACGAGCAGTACTTC
.	TRBV27	.	TRBJ1-1	CASSSRGTAFF	TGTGCCAGCAGTTCTAGGGGTACGGCTTTCTTT
.	TRBV12-3/TRBV12-4	.	TRBJ2-1	CASSPVQLLSSYNEQFF	TGTGCCAGCAGTCCTGTACAGCTACTTAGCTCCTACAATGAGCAGTTCTTC
.	TRBV28	.	TRBJ2-7	CASSLGRAYEQYF	TGTGCCAGCAGTTTGGGCAGAGCCTACGAGCAGTACTTC
TRBD2	TRBV20-1	.	TRBJ2-1	CSAGRIAGELEQFF	TGCAGTGCTGGAAGGATAGCGGGAGAACTTGAGCAGTTCTTC
.	TRBV20-1	.	TRBJ1-1	CSAGKWGNTEAFF	TGCAGTGCTGGGAAATGGGGTAACACTGAAGCTTTCTTT
TRBD1	TRBV2	.	TRBJ1-1	CARRQGGSSTEAFF	TGTGCCAGAAGACAGGGTGGGTCTTCCACTGAAGCTTTCTTT
.	TRBV20-1	.	TRBJ2-7	CSARPSLPAYEQYF	TGCAGTGCTAGACCTTCCCTTCCCGCCTACGAGCAGTACTTC
.	TRBV20-1	.	TRBJ2-7	CSARDIGGGHSYEQYF	TGCAGTGCTAGAGATATCGGAGGGGGGCATTCCTACGAGCAGTACTTC
TRBD1	TRBV5-1	.	TRBJ2-3	CASSAGQVRDTQYF	TGCGCCAGCAGCGCCGGACAGGTCCGGGATACGCAGTATTTT
TRBD1	TRBV27	.	TRBJ2-7	CASSNRDRVGEQYF	TGTGCCAGCAGTAACCGGGACAGGGTAGGCGAGCAGTACTTC
.	TRBV3-1	.	TRBJ1-2	CASSRGRILDYTF	TGTGCCAGCAGCCGGGGACGGATATTAGACTACACCTTC
.	TRBV28	.	TRBJ2-1	CASRSGRTYNEQFF	TGTGCCAGCAGGAGCGGGCGTACCTACAATGAGCAGTTCTTC
.	TRBV7-9	.	TRBJ1-2	CASSLGQFDGYTF	TGTGCCAGCAGCCTCGGACAGTTTGATGGCTACACCTTC
.	TRBV20-1	.	TRBJ2-1	CSARTSGVDEQFF	TGCAGTGCTAGGACATCAGGGGTGGATGAGCAGTTCTTC
TRBD2	TRBV9	.	TRBJ2-7	CASSAGLAGGREQYF	TGTGCCAGCAGCGCGGGACTAGCGGGAGGTCGGGAGCAGTACTTC
.	TRBV27	.	TRBJ2-3	CASSLSRDLVADTQYF	TGTGCCAGCAGTTTATCGAGGGATTTGGTGGCAGATACGCAGTATTTT
.	TRBV7-9	.	TRBJ2-5	CASSPDLSVYQETQYF	TGTGCCAGCAGCCCTGACTTGTCTGTGTACCAAGAGACCCAGTACTTC
TRBD2	TRBV30	.	TRBJ2-7	CAWRPLWGGPSYEQYF	TGTGCCTGGAGACCCCTTTGGGGAGGGCCCTCCTACGAGCAGTACTTC
.	TRBV19	.	TRBJ2-1	CASSIDRDRYNEQFF	TGTGCCAGTAGTATAGATCGGGACCGATACAATGAGCAGTTCTTC
.	TRBV2	.	TRBJ2-1	CASRQGYNEQFF	TGTGCCAGCAGACAGGGATACAATGAGCAGTTCTTC
.	TRBV27	.	TRBJ2-7	CASSLRVQLGEQYF	TGTGCCAGCAGTTTAAGGGTCCAGCTTGGCGAGCAGTACTTC
TRBD2	TRBV29-1	.	TRBJ2-7	CSVGGGRSFYEQYF	TGCAGCGTTGGCGGCGGGAGATCCTTCTACGAGCAGTACTTC
TRBD2	TRBV20-1	.	TRBJ2-7	CSARTSGRYEQYF	TGCAGTGCAAGGACTAGCGGGAGGTACGAGCAGTACTTC
TRBD1	TRBV15	.	TRBJ2-3	CATSRPPGTGGIDTQYF	TGTGCCACCAGCAGACCCCCCGGGACAGGGGGAATAGATACGCAGTATTTT
TRBD1	TRBV4-2	.	TRBJ2-7	CASSQGTGGEEEQYF	TGTGCCAGCAGCCAAGGGACAGGTGGGGAAGAGGAGCAGTACTTC
.	TRBV2	.	TRBJ2-3	CASSAITASTDTQYF	TGTGCCAGCAGCGCAATTACAGCTAGCACAGATACGCAGTATTTT
.	TRBV25-1	.	TRBJ2-1	CASTRWGDNEQFF	TGTGCCAGCACCAGGTGGGGAGACAATGAGCAGTTCTTC
TRBD2	TRBV25-1	few	TRBJ2-7	CASSPGLASSYEQYF	TGTGCCAGCAGTCCGGGACTAGCGAGCTCCTACGAGCAGTACTTC
TRBD1	TRBV27	once	TRBJ2-1	CASSLGAPGGEQFF	TGTGCCAGCAGTTTAGGAGCCCCAGGGGGTGAGCAGTTCTTC
.	TRBV4-1	.	TRBJ2-4	CASSQLGGPKNIQYF	TGCGCCAGCAGCCAACTCGGGGGGCCCAAAAACATTCAGTACTTC
.	TRBV6-6	.	TRBJ2-5	CASHDPGETQYF	TGTGCCAGCCACGACCCCGGTGAGACCCAGTACTTC
TRBD1	TRBV20-1	once	TRBJ1-2	CSALTGYRGYTF	TGCAGTGCTCTGACAGGGTATCGTGGCTACACCTTC
.	TRBV15	.	TRBJ2-1	CATSRGGGWSYNEQFF	TGTGCCACCAGCAGAGGAGGGGGGTGGTCCTACAATGAGCAGTTCTTC